The next 25 T cell receptor beta chains were all read from a single sample in a study of identical twins. TCRdb used MiXCR to reprocess the 5' RACE reads, holding one entry per CDR3 protein. The sample contains some 300,000 distinct CDR3 sequences, around an eighth of which appear only once. In addition, the sample was reused for a study of yellow fever vaccine responses in identical twins.

Sequencing was done on a sample of CD8+ T cells sorted from blood. All receptors derive from a woman between 18 and 29 years old in good health.

The V and J genes are TRBV2 and TRBJ2-3; tentatively, D is TRBD1 (7 bases). Germline V gives CDR1 SNHLY, CDR2 FYNNEI. V shed 4 bases and J shed 0 bases, with 11 bases lying between them. This CDR3 has 15 residues. CDR3 DNA: TGTGCCAGCAGTGGCGGGACAGCAAGCACAGATACGCAGTATTTT. Translation: CASSGGTASTDTQYF.

This chain joins TRBV6-5 and TRBJ2-2; TRBD1 matches 9 bases. Germline V lookup: CDR1 MNHEY, CDR2 SVGAGI. This CDR3 is built from 18 residues. With 4 bases clipped from V and 9 bases from J, the junction kept 18 bases outside the gene matches. CDR3 loop: CASSFIRGQGLLFWELFF. CDR3 DNA sequence: TGTGCCAGCAGTTTCATCAGGGGACAGGGACTTTTGTTTTGGGAGCTGTTTTTT.

The V and J genes are TRBV20-1 and TRBJ2-1; the D is unclear. The CDR3 runs 10 residues. The ends were cut back, 5 bases at V and 4 bases at J, with 3 bases in the middle. Germline V gene data show CDR1 as DFQATT and CDR2 as SNEGSKA (reference sequence). In nucleotides, the CDR3 is TGCAGTGCTGTATACAATGAGCAGTTCTTC. This encodes CSAVYNEQFF.

This clonotype was detected many times. The chain is built from TRBV7-9 and TRBJ2-7; no clear D. Trimming took 5 bases from V and 2 from J, leaving 7 bases between them. The CDR3 consists of 12 residues. Germline CDR1 SEHNR, CDR2 FQNEAQ (reference sequence). The CDR3 loop reads CASSPTPYEQYF. Here the CDR3 DNA reads TGTGCCAGCAGCCCGACGCCCTACGAGCAGTACTTC.

This clonotype came up a few times. The chain is built from TRBV12-5 and TRBJ2-7; TRBD2 aligns across 10 bases. Germline lookup yields CDR1 LGHNT and CDR2 FRNRAP. The V gene end was trimmed by 6 bases and the J gene end by 0 bases; junction bases not matched to a gene: 11. There are 17 residues in the CDR3. CDR3 nucleotide sequence: TGTGCTAGTGGCCTCGCCCAGACTAGCGGGTTCTCCTACGAGCAGTACTTC. Residues: CASGLAQTSGFSYEQYF.

In this sample, this clonotype turned up a few times. The rearrangement uses TRBV5-6 and TRBJ2-7; D call uncertain. This CDR3 region has 14 residues. Trimming shortened V by 2 bases and J by 3 bases, and 12 bases separated the two germline ends. Looked up from germline, CDR1 is SGHDT and CDR2 is YYEEEE. The CDR3 loop is CASSLWVVVYEQYF. CDR3 nucleotide sequence: TGTGCCAGCAGCTTATGGGTAGTAGTCTACGAGCAGTACTTC.

This clonotype was recorded many times. The chain recombines TRBV12-3 or TRBV12-4 with TRBJ1-1; D not certain. The CDR3 length is 11 residues. Trimming took off 0 bases at V and 6 bases at J, with 2 bases between the two ends. The CDR3 DNA is TGTGCCAGCAGTTTAGCCTCTGAAGCTTTCTTT. Translation gives CASSLASEAFF.

This clonotype was observed a handful of times. This chain uses TRBV4-1 with TRBJ2-7; a possible D gene is TRBD2 (6 bases). The CDR3 extends over 15 amino acids. Germline V gene data show CDR1 as MGHRA and CDR2 as YSYEKL. The germline V and J ends were trimmed by 1 base and 0 bases, with 10 bases remaining between them. CDR3 bases: TGCGCCAGCAGCCAAGCGGGACTTGCCTCCTACGAGCAGTACTTC. It is translated as CASSQAGLASYEQYF.

This clonotype was counted a few times. The chain couples TRBV7-8 to TRBJ2-7; D not resolved. CDR1 is SGHVS, CDR2 FQNEAQ, per germline. The V end was cut by 0 bases, the J end by 0 bases, with 9 bases between. CDR3 length equals 15 residues. The CDR3 DNA follows: TGTGCCAGCAGCTTAGCAGCCTCAAGCTCCTACGAGCAGTACGTC. Its protein is CASSLAASSSYEQYV.

The chain has TRBV7-9 and TRBJ2-7, with 10 bases identical to TRBD1. Germline trimming cut 5 bases from V and 5 bases from J; bases unmatched to any gene: 3. This CDR3 is built from 13 residues. Germline V gives CDR1 SEHNR, CDR2 FQNEAQ (reference sequence). The DNA of the CDR3 is TGTGCCAGCAGCCCGACAGGGGGCAACGAGCAGTACGTC. Its translation is CASSPTGGNEQYV.

The table lists this clonotype with a few counts. The rearrangement joins TRBV7-9 to TRBJ2-7; D remains ambiguous. From germline, CDR1 is SEHNR and CDR2 FQNEAQ (reference sequence). This CDR3 has 13 amino acids. V was trimmed by 1 base and J by 3 bases, leaving 7 bases between them. The CDR3 bases are TGTGCCAGCAGCTTAGAGTCTAACTACGAGCAGTACTTC. It translates to CASSLESNYEQYF.

The chain carries TRBV5-8 and TRBJ2-1; 12 nucleotides align to TRBD2. Germline-derived CDR1 and CDR2 are SGHTS and YDEGEE. The CDR3 has 16 residues. With V trimmed by 1 base and J by 7 bases, 6 bases remained unmatched. The CDR3 loop reads CASSLFSTSGRNEQFF. The CDR3 nucleotides read TGTGCCAGCAGCTTGTTTTCTACTAGCGGGAGGAATGAGCAGTTCTTC.

The gene calls are TRBV3-1 and TRBJ1-1; the match to TRBD1 covers 7 bases. In germline, CDR1 is LGHDT, CDR2 YNNKEL (reference sequence). The V segment lost 4 bases and the J segment 5 bases; nucleotides outside the gene matches: 7. The CDR3 is 14 amino acids. Here the CDR3 reads CASSPDREGTEAFF. The CDR3 DNA reads TGTGCCAGCAGCCCCGACAGGGAGGGGACTGAAGCTTTCTTT.

This clonotype was detected only a few times. The chain is built from TRBV29-1 and TRBJ1-1; 8 bases align to TRBD1. Per the germline V gene, CDR1 is SQVTM and CDR2 is ANQGSEA. V was pared by 6 bases and J by 6 bases, with 9 bases of the junction left unmatched. The CDR3 length is 13 residues. DNA of the CDR3: TGCAGCGTAGACAGGGGAGGTAACCCTGAAGCTTTCTTT. Its protein is CSVDRGGNPEAFF.

This clonotype was observed a handful of times. The chain employs TRBV12-3 or TRBV12-4 and TRBJ2-7; 11 nucleotides agree with TRBD2. The CDR3 is 16 residues long. The V segment lost 2 bases and the J segment 3 bases; nucleotides outside the gene matches: 6. The CDR3, as DNA: TGTGCCAGCAGTTTAATAGTAGCGGGAGGGCGCTACGAGCAGTACTTC. It translates to CASSLIVAGGRYEQYF.

This clonotype was seen ten or more times. The chain couples TRBV3-1 to TRBJ2-1; D perhaps matches TRBD1 (5 bases). Per the germline V gene, CDR1 is LGHDT and CDR2 is YNNKEL (reference sequence). The V end lost 0 bases, the J end lost 4 bases, and 7 bases lay between the germline ends. CDR3 length: 14 amino acids. CDR3 residues: CASSQDRQYNEQFF. The DNA for the CDR3 is TGTGCCAGCAGCCAAGATCGACAGTACAATGAGCAGTTCTTC.

The gene calls are TRBV27 and TRBJ2-2, with D hard to call. This CDR3 region has 10 residues. V dropped 8 bases and J dropped 8 bases, with 6 bases sitting between them. Germline V gives CDR1 MNHEY, CDR2 SMNVEV (reference sequence). The CDR3 here is CASGVGELFF. DNA of the CDR3: TGTGCCAGCGGGGTGGGGGAGCTGTTTTTT.

The V call is TRBV7-3, the J call TRBJ2-1; D is unclear. CDR1 and CDR2 from the germline V gene are SGHTA and FQGTGA. Trimming cost V 2 bases and J 9 bases, with 11 bases left between them. The CDR3 has 13 amino acids. Written as DNA, the CDR3 is TGTGCCAGCAGCTTACTACTTAGCACTGAGCAGTTCTTC. This gives the protein CASSLLLSTEQFF. Filled out from reference TRBV7-3 and TRBJ2-1, the complete variable domain reads GAGVSQTPSNKVTEKGKYVELRCDPISGHTALYWYRQSLGQGPEFLIYFQGTGAADDSGLPNDRFFAVRPEGSVSTLKIQRTERGDSAVYLCASSLLLSTEQFFGPGTRLTVL.

This clonotype was picked up a small number of times. The V and J genes are TRBV10-2 and TRBJ1-1; a weak D match, TRBD1 (5 bases). The V end lost 8 bases, the J end lost 1 base, and 11 bases lay between the germline ends. There are 13 residues in the CDR3. Germline V gene data show CDR1 as WSHSY and CDR2 as SAAADI. CDR3 in amino acids: CASWGGWNTEAFF. CDR3 nucleotide sequence: TGCGCCAGCTGGGGGGGTTGGAACACTGAAGCTTTCTTT.

The gene calls are TRBV11-2 and TRBJ2-7; D not certain. Trimming pared 8 bases from V and 3 bases from J, leaving 8 bases between. The CDR3 loop spans 11 amino acids. Germline lookup yields CDR1 SGHAT and CDR2 FQNNGV. CDR3 residues: CASRPGYEQYV. The CDR3 DNA follows: TGTGCCAGCCGCCCGGGCTACGAGCAGTACGTC.

The gene calls are TRBV5-1 and TRBJ2-5; 14 bases are a match to TRBD2. CDR3 length equals 16 residues. Per the germline V gene, CDR1 is SGHRS and CDR2 is YFSETQ. The V gene end was trimmed by 4 bases and the J gene end by 5 bases; junction bases not matched to a gene: 7. The CDR3 is CASSRGLAGVLETQYF. The CDR3 DNA reads as TGCGCCAGCAGCAGGGGACTAGCGGGAGTTTTGGAGACCCAGTACTTC.

A few counts support this clonotype. The chain employs TRBV20-1 and TRBJ2-2; 10 nucleotides agree with TRBD2. V lost 4 bases and J lost 2; bases outside the gene matches: 4. Germline V gene lookup returns CDR1 DFQATT and CDR2 SNEGSKA (reference sequence). The CDR3 has 15 amino acids. The CDR3 protein is CSATGLADNTGELFF. Here the CDR3 DNA reads TGCAGTGCTACCGGACTAGCGGATAACACCGGGGAGCTGTTTTTT.

This clonotype appeared a few times. This chain connects TRBV3-1 to TRBJ2-1, with 8 bases identical to TRBD2. This CDR3 comprises 15 residues. Germline V gene data show CDR1 as LGHDT and CDR2 as YNNKEL (reference sequence). V dropped 4 bases and J dropped 15; count of bases not matched to a gene: 17. The CDR3 region has the DNA TGTGCCAGCAGCCCGGATTCCGGGACTAGGCCGTTGGGGTTCTTC. Protein product: CASSPDSGTRPLGFF.

This clonotype has a count of ten or more. The chain couples TRBV4-1 to TRBJ1-4; D not certain. Looked up from germline, CDR1 is MGHRA and CDR2 is YSYEKL. The CDR3 has 13 residues. V lost 4 bases to trimming and J lost 6 bases, with 9 bases between them. CDR3 sequence: CASSPRTDEKLFF. For the CDR3, the DNA is TGCGCCAGCAGCCCCAGAACGGATGAAAAACTGTTTTTT.

In this sample, this clonotype turned up a few times. The chain combines TRBV4-1 with TRBJ1-6; D is undetermined. CDR1 is MGHRA, CDR2 YSYEKL, per germline. V lost 1 base to trimming and J lost 4 bases, with 8 bases between them. The CDR3 spans 15 residues. Here the CDR3 reads CASSQGGAYNSPLHF. The CDR3 DNA reads TGCGCCAGCAGCCAAGGAGGAGCGTATAATTCACCCCTCCACTTT.